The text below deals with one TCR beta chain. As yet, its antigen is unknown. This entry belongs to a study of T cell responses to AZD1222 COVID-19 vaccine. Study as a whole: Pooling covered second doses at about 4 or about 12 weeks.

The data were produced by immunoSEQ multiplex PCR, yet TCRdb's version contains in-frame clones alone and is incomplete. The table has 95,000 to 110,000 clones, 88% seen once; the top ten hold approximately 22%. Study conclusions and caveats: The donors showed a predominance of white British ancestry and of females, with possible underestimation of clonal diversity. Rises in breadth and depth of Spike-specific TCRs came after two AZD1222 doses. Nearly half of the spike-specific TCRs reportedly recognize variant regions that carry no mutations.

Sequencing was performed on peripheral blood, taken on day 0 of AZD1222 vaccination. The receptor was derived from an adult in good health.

CDR3 protein: CASRTGENIQYF. The CDR3 DNA follows: TGTGCCAGCCGGACAGGGGAAAACATTCAGTACTTC. The chain recombines TRBV27 with TRBJ2-4; TRBD1 matches 9 bases. CDR1 and CDR2 from the germline V gene are MNHEY and SMNVEV (reference sequence). V lost 8 bases and J lost 5; bases outside the gene matches: 1. The CDR3 has 12 amino acids.